This is a list of T cell receptor beta chains from one sample in a study of T cells in Graves' hyperthyroidism and ophthalmopathy. TCRdb re-called the multiplex PCR reads with MiXCR, one entry per CDR3 protein. The sample carries approximately 400,000 distinct CDR3 sequences, around an eighth recorded once. The specimen was blood. The receptor source for this set is a man younger than 45 with Graves' hyperthyroidism that later progressed to Graves' ophthalmopathy. The CDR3 runs from the conserved cysteine through the conserved F or W. A D gene is named only where the DNA matches it firmly. Expanded clones get a size class; other rows say once, few or many, or leave the size out.

length	size	V	J	D	DNA	CDR3
16	few	TRBV12-3/TRBV12-4	TRBJ2-4	TRBD1	TGTGCCAGCAGTTTAGGGACAGGGGGAGGAATAAACATTCAGTACTTC	CASSLGTGGGINIQYF
17	-	TRBV18	TRBJ1-2	-	TGTGCCAGCTCATCGACCAGAGGGGGGATTACTAACTATGGCTACACCTTC	CASSSTRGGITNYGYTF
15	many	TRBV6-2/TRBV6-3	TRBJ1-5	-	TGTGCCAGCAGTCTCACCCATCTTTCCAATCAGCCCCAGCATTTT	CASSLTHLSNQPQHF
13	many	TRBV28	TRBJ2-3	-	TGTGCCAGCAGATCCCTCGGGGCAGATACGCAGTATTTT	CASRSLGADTQYF
14	-	TRBV18	TRBJ1-4	-	TGTGCCAGCTCACCATTGCCGGATTATGAAAAACTGTTTTTT	CASSPLPDYEKLFF
15	many	TRBV11-2	TRBJ1-1	TRBD1	TGTGCCAGCAGCTTCACCGACAGGGTGAACACTGAAGCTTTCTTT	CASSFTDRVNTEAFF
18	few	TRBV3-1	TRBJ2-1	TRBD2	TGTGCCAGCAGCCAATACTGGAAAGCGGGGGGGCCCTACAATGAGCAGTTCTTC	CASSQYWKAGGPYNEQFF
15	many	TRBV18	TRBJ2-7	TRBD1	TGTGCCAGCTCACCCCCGGGACAGACCCTCTACGAGCAGTACTTC	CASSPPGQTLYEQYF
17	many	TRBV6-1	TRBJ2-7	TRBD2	TGTGCCAGCAGTTACCCAGATGGGACTAGCGGCTCCTACGAGCAGTACTTC	CASSYPDGTSGSYEQYF
15	-	TRBV3-1	TRBJ2-2	-	TGTGCCAGCAGCCAAGGGGCCGTCGACACCGGGGAGCTGTTTTTT	CASSQGAVDTGELFF
16	-	TRBV7-2	TRBJ2-1	TRBD1	TGTGCCAGCAGCTCCCCCGGGACAGGGCCCTACAATGAGCAGCTCTTC	CASSSPGTGPYNEQLF
12	-	TRBV29-1	TRBJ2-1	-	TGCAGCTCCCCGGGACATTACAATGAGCAGTTCTTC	CSSPGHYNEQFF
14	few	TRBV12-3/TRBV12-4	TRBJ1-6	TRBD1	TGTGCCAGCAGCTACGACAGGGAGGTATGGGCCCTCCACTTT	CASSYDREVWALHF
17	many	TRBV6-1	TRBJ1-5	TRBD1	TGTGCCAGCTCGGGACAGGGGGCCCCTCACGGCAATCAGCCCCAGCATTTT	CASSGQGAPHGNQPQHF
17	few	TRBV5-1	TRBJ2-3	TRBD1	TGCGCCAGCAGCTTGGCCGGGACAGGGTACCGCACAGATACGCAGTATTTT	CASSLAGTGYRTDTQYF
13	many	TRBV14	TRBJ1-6	-	TGTGCCAGCAGCCACGGACCGCCGGGGGCCCTCCACTTT	CASSHGPPGALHF
15	many	TRBV11-2	TRBJ2-2	-	TGTGCCAGCAGCTTAGGGGGATTCGCCGGCGGGGAGCTGTTTTTT	CASSLGGFAGGELFF
16	-	TRBV6-1	TRBJ2-6	-	TGTGCCAGCAGTTCGGGGAACAGGGCTGGGGCCAACGTCCTGACTTTC	CASSSGNRAGANVLTF
15	many	TRBV7-3	TRBJ2-1	TRBD2	TGTGCCAGCAGCCCGCGGGGGGGCCCGTACAATGAGCAGTTCTTC	CASSPRGGPYNEQFF
15	many	TRBV7-9	TRBJ2-7	-	TGTGCCAGCAGCCAAAGCTCCGGACACGGACTCGAGCAGTACTTC	CASSQSSGHGLEQYF
14	-	TRBV19	TRBJ2-2	-	TGTGCCAGTAGGAGGACCAGTTATACCGGGGAGCTGTTTTTT	CASRRTSYTGELFF
13	few	TRBV20-1	TRBJ2-7	-	TGCAGTGCGTCGGCCGGGGGAACCTACGAGCAGTACTTC	CSASAGGTYEQYF
13	many	TRBV11-2	TRBJ2-1	-	TGTGCCAGCAGCCCGACATACAGGGACGGGCAGTTCTTC	CASSPTYRDGQFF
16	-	TRBV20-1	TRBJ2-4	-	TGCAGTGCTAGAGATCGCAGGGGGGTAGCCAAAAACATTCAGTACTTC	CSARDRRGVAKNIQYF